This TCR beta chain stems from a study of cytomegalovirus exposure and HLA in healthy donors. Study-level information: The study placed around 85% of its approximately 400 genotyped donors in the Caucasian-associated ancestry cluster. Overall study findings and caveats: The study flagged about 150 TCR beta chains as cytomegalovirus-associated. TCR beta V segments were, for the most part, productive about 87% or about 30% of the time in an earlier analysis. Links to common viral pathogens appeared, in a later analysis, for several of the most significant clusters.

Germline V gives CDR1 GTSNPN, CDR2 SVGIG (reference sequence). V lost 4 bases, J lost 1 base, and 5 bases lay in between. The CDR3 has 12 residues. For this clone: Its specificity is not known.

Use of 60 Vbeta and 13 Jbeta primers characterized the PCR. The data were produced by immunoSEQ multiplex PCR, yet TCRdb's version contains in-frame clones alone and is incomplete. The table records some 180,000 clones, roughly 87% of them present only once. The TCR was taken from a girl in the first two years of life in good health and CMV-seronegative. The chain couples TRBV30 to TRBJ1-3; unclear D gene. The sequencing input was PBMCs. This CDR3 reads CAWTRSGNTIYF. Written as DNA, the CDR3 is TGTGCCTGGACGCGATCTGGAAACACCATATATTTT. Filled out from reference TRBV30 and TRBJ1-3, the complete variable domain reads SQTIHQWPATLVQPVGSPLSLECTVEGTSNPNLYWYRQAAGRGLQLLFYSVGIGQISSEVPQNLSASRPQDRQFILSSKKLLLSDSGFYLCAWTRSGNTIYFGEGSWLTVV.